This T cell receptor beta chain is from a study of T cells in localized non-small cell lung cancer. TCRdb's copy holds only in-frame clones and misses some; the assay was immunoSEQ multiplex PCR. This table holds about 31,000 clones, 94% found once. Germline-derived CDR1 and CDR2 are LNHNV and YYDKDF (reference sequence). Trimming removed 1 base from V and 0 bases from J, with 1 base in between. The CDR3 is 13 amino acids. Study-wide findings and caveats: Paired adjacent lung recovered a median approximately 62 of the top 100 tumor clones. Uninvolved adjacent lung showed higher T cell clonality than tumor.

A note on this clone: Antigen specificity is unknown.

The clonotype originates from a woman aged 40-75 years with stage I lung adenocarcinoma. The chain links TRBV15 to TRBJ1-5, with D unclear. The sequencing here drew on peripheral blood, taken before any cancer treatment. The CDR3 DNA sequence: TGTGCCACCAGCAGAGGTAGCAATCAGCCCCAGCATTTT. This translates into CATSRGSNQPQHF.